This TCR beta chain originates from a study of T cell responses to AZD1222 COVID-19 vaccine (dated by TCRdb to the early 2020s). For the study in its entirety: AZD1222 recipients with second doses at about 4 weeks or about 12 weeks were pooled, because spike-specific TCR depth and breadth did not differ between schedules. A total of 233 trial participants underwent TCR sequencing, of whom about 210 received two doses of AZD1222 and around 25 received two doses of the MenACWY control vaccine. Trial participants were enrolled into age subgroups of 18-55, 56-69 and 70-plus years, which contained roughly 150, 30 and 60 TCR-sequenced participants, respectively. Overall study outcomes, separate from this receptor: CD4 TCRs associated with the vaccine covered the entire spike protein, and the dominant responses were in regions 160-218 and 743-854. Conclusions about previously exposed vaccinees were limited because only six AZD1222 recipients were SARS-CoV-2 seropositive at baseline. Participants were mostly white British and included more females than males, and it was suggested by the authors that clonal diversity may have been underestimated. A significant rise in spike-specific TCR breadth and depth was observed after two AZD1222 doses relative to day 0 and relative to MenACWY recipients. Epitopes outside the regions mutated in the B.1.351 and B.1.1.7 variants were reportedly recognized by nearly half of the unique spike-specific TCRs. Because no day 14 peak-response samples were available, the repertoires could be characterized only after the peak T cell response. In the small 56-69-year group, the increase in depth fell short of significance, most likely because of low power.

According to the germline V gene, CDR1 reads KGHSH and CDR2 reads LQKENI. From the cysteine up to the phenylalanine, the CDR3 has a length of 17 residues. Only the CDR3 portion is preserved as DNA: 51 bases, with reading frame beginning at the first base. V trim: 1 base; J trim: 2 bases; unmatched bases: 11. The CDR3 regions of human TCRbeta chains were subjected to immunosequencing. The original pipeline was this. Repertoire TCRs were matched against a reference library of SARS-CoV-2-specific TCRs generated with the MIRA antigen-specificity platform. Breadth meant the fraction of unique TCRs that were SARS-CoV-2-associated, whereas depth meant the fraction of total T cells that were SARS-CoV-2-associated. Using the MIRA data, every spike-specific TCR was mapped to the spike region that the TCR reacted to and assigned to either a CD4 or a CD8 class. Log10-transformed breadth and depth values were compared by one-way ANOVA with Sidak's multiple comparisons tests. TCRdb's version of the immuneACCESS table is confined to in-frame rearrangements and falls short of the full clone set. An unresolved V gene accounts for under half of the shortfall where checked; the remainder is of unknown origin. That table gives V, J and clone size, and the DNA gave D and trimming. The table for this sample lists 150,000 to 200,000 clones; 90% to 95% of them were counted only once. Together, the top ten hold about 4% of the sample.

The sample's time point label, in plain terms: baseline before first vaccination. Vaccinee samples were obtained from the UK trials COV001 and COV002, which included a single-blind randomized controlled phase 2/3 trial of AZD1222 (ChAdOx1 nCoV-19) in healthy adults. For TCRbeta chain sequencing, PBMC samples from trial participants were taken at day 0 and at day 28 after the second dose. Details on this clone: This receptor's antigen is unknown. No much larger clonotype is one base removed from it; base qualities were not supplied.

The sequence was obtained from an adult in good health. Here the chain combines TRBV18 and TRBJ2-7, with 7 middle bases fitting TRBD2. The starting material was peripheral blood, obtained on day 0 of AZD1222 vaccination. The DNA is TGTGCCAGCTCACCACGGATTCGCGGGAGCCTTACCTACGAGCAGTACTTC. The encoded protein is CASSPRIRGSLTYEQYF.